The sequence of this TCR beta chain was determined in a study of T cell changes during pregnancy in multiple sclerosis. The assay was immunoSEQ multiplex PCR, and TCRdb's table has in-frame clones only and misses some. Counted here are 99,000 or so clones, 80% to 95% occurring once; the ten biggest clones make up 0.99%. Germline CDR1 LNHDA, CDR2 SQIVND (reference sequence). V was pared by 1 base and J by 0 bases, with 5 bases of the junction left unmatched. The CDR3 runs 18 residues. Source: peripheral blood, taken after pregnancy. This TCR was sampled from a female donor with multiple sclerosis, enrolled in a pregnancy study. The genes are TRBV19 and TRBJ2-1; 11 bases line up with TRBD2. The CDR3 DNA is TGTGCCAGTAGTATAGGGTATAGCGGGAGGGCCTCCTACAATGAGCAGTTCTTC. This gives the protein CASSIGYSGRASYNEQFF.